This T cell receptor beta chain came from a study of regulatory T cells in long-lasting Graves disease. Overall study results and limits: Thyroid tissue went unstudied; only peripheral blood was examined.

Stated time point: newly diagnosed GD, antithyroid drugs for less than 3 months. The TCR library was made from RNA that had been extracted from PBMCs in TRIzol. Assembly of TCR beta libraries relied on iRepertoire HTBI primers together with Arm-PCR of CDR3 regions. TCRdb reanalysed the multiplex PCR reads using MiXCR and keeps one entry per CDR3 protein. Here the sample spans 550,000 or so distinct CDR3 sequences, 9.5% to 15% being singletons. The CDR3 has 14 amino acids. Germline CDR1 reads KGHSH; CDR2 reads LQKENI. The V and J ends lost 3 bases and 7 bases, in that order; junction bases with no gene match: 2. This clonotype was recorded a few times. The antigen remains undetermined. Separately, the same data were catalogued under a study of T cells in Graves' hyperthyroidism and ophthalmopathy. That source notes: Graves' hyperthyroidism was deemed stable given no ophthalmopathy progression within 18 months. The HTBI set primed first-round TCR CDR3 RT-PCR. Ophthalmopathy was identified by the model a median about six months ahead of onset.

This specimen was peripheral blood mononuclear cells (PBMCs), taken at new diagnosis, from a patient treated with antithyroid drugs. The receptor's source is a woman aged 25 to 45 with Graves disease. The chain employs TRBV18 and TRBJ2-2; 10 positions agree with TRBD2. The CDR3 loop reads CASSPGLANGELFF. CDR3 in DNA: TGTGCCAGCTCACCGGGACTAGCGAACGGGGAGCTGTTTTTT.